These 18 T cell receptor beta chains share one sample of origin, sequenced in a study of CD4 T cells in relation to SARS-CoV-2 and coronaviruses. Before the COVID-19 pandemic, during about 2010-2019, CD4+ T cells were taken from unexposed donors. Measured with immunoSEQ multiplex PCR; TCRdb has only the in-frame clones, and not every one. The sample has roughly 68,000 clones, approximately 93% seen once. Sequencing input: naive CD4+ T cells from PBMCs. Subset described: naive CD4+ T cells isolated by negative enrichment. Source of these receptors: a human donor in good health.

This chain links TRBV27 with TRBJ2-1; TRBD2 aligns across 7 bases. Germline V CDR1 and CDR2: MNHEY, SMNVEV (reference sequence). The junction had 2 bases not matched to a gene; V was cut back by 3 bases and J by 0 bases. The CDR3 covers 15 residues. CDR3 amino acids: CASSFGGSSYNEQFF. The DNA of the CDR3 is TGTGCCAGCAGTTTTGGCGGGAGCTCCTACAATGAGCAGTTCTTC.

The CDR3 reads CASRPSPGQGRNGYTF. The CDR3 bases are TGTGCCAGTCGACCATCCCCCGGACAGGGTCGGAATGGCTACACCTTC. The chain recombines TRBV28 with TRBJ1-2; 8 bases map to TRBD1. CDR3 length: 16 amino acids. V gave up 9 bases and J gave up 6 bases; unmatched junction bases: 18. The germline CDR1 and CDR2 sequences are MDHEN and SYDVKM.

The chain combines TRBV24-1 with TRBJ1-2; TRBD1 is a possible D gene (6 bases). Germline CDR1 KGHDR, CDR2 SFDVKD. This CDR3 contains 13 residues. Trimming left V 4 bases short and J 5 bases short, with 10 bases between. The CDR3 region has the DNA TGTGCCACCAGTGACCTGGACAGATATGGCTACACCTTC. Protein product: CATSDLDRYGYTF.

This chain connects TRBV30 to TRBJ2-1; 9 nucleotides line up with TRBD2. J was trimmed by 0 bases and V by 3 bases; bases with no gene match: 6. This CDR3 spans 16 amino acids. Per germline, CDR1 GTSNPN and CDR2 SVGIG (reference sequence). The CDR3 loop reads CAWRRAGGSSYNEQFF. CDR3 coding DNA: TGTGCCTGGAGACGAGCGGGAGGAAGCTCCTACAATGAGCAGTTCTTC.

The chain combines TRBV30 with TRBJ2-5, with D unresolved. Per germline, CDR1 GTSNPN and CDR2 SVGIG (reference sequence). The V and J ends lost 3 bases and 5 bases respectively, with 10 bases between them. The CDR3 spans 12 residues. CDR3 in DNA: TGTGCCTGGAGATTCTTGGGTGAGACCCAGTACTTC. This codes for CAWRFLGETQYF. Combining the CDR3 with reference TRBV30 and TRBJ2-5 gives the whole variable domain SQTIHQWPATLVQPVGSPLSLECTVEGTSNPNLYWYRQAAGRGLQLLFYSVGIGQISSEVPQNLSASRPQDRQFILSSKKLLLSDSGFYLCAWRFLGETQYFGPGTRLLVL.

This sequence joins TRBV4-2 and TRBJ2-6; 10 nucleotides match TRBD1. CDR1 is LGHNA and CDR2 is YNFKEQ in the germline V gene. V was clipped by 7 bases and J by 0 bases; unmatched bases: 6. The CDR3 runs to 17 residues. The CDR3 reads CASIPDRGNSGANVLTF. In DNA, the CDR3 is TGTGCCAGCATCCCGGACAGGGGGAACTCTGGGGCCAACGTCCTGACTTTC.

J is TRBJ2-3 and V is TRBV21-1; no check of the table's D call, TRBD2, against the DNA was made. TRBV21-1 is a pseudogene segment. CDR3 length: 16 residues. The CDR3: CASIGRLAKSGATQYF. In DNA, the CDR3 is TGTGCCAGCATAGGCCGACTAGCCAAATCGGGGGCTACGCAGTATTTT.

This clone appeared a single time. This sequence joins TRBV6-1 and TRBJ1-5, with no clear D. This CDR3 is built from 14 residues. The germline V gene encodes CDR1 MNHNS and CDR2 SASEGT. V lost 2 bases and J 2 bases, leaving 7 bases between the germline ends. CDR3 loop: CASSESTGNQPQHF. CDR3 DNA sequence: TGTGCCAGCAGTGAAAGCACGGGCAATCAGCCCCAGCATTTT.

The chain carries TRBV9 and TRBJ2-1, with 10 bases identical to TRBD2. After removal of 4 bases from V and 6 bases from J, the junction contained 13 bases not matched to a gene. The CDR3 is 17 amino acids. Per germline, CDR1 SGDLS and CDR2 YYNGEE. In DNA form, the CDR3 reads TGTGCCAGCAGCCCGCGTTTAGGGACTAGCGTTCTCAATGAGCAGTTCTTC. It translates to CASSPRLGTSVLNEQFF.

Written as DNA, the CDR3 is TGTGCCAGCAGCTTGACTAGTTTTTCCAATGAGCAGTTCTTC. Its translation: CASSLTSFSNEQFF. The V and J genes are TRBV7-8 and TRBJ2-1; tentative D call: TRBD2 (6 bases). From germline, CDR1 is SGHVS and CDR2 FQNEAQ. This CDR3 region has 14 residues. V shed 3 bases and J shed 6 bases, with 12 bases lying between them.

The V gene is TRBV9, the J gene TRBJ2-3; 8 nucleotides agree with TRBD2. Germline V gene lookup returns CDR1 SGDLS and CDR2 YYNGEE. V lost 0 bases, J lost 7 bases, and 7 bases stayed unmatched. There are 15 residues in the CDR3. DNA for the CDR3: TGTGCCAGCAGCGTAGGTAGCGGGGCCCTTAATACGCAGTATTTT. Translated: CASSVGSGALNTQYF.

The chain couples TRBV5-4 to TRBJ1-1; a possible D gene is TRBD1 (6 bases). CDR3 length: 14 amino acids. Germline CDR1 and CDR2: SGHNT and YYREEE (reference sequence). V shed 0 bases and J shed 3 bases, with 9 bases lying between them. CDR3 DNA: TGTGCCAGCAGCTTGGACAGGGTGTACACTGAAGCTTTCTTT. Translating it yields CASSLDRVYTEAFF. The whole variable domain, filled in from reference TRBV5-4 and TRBJ1-1, reads ETGVTQSPTHLIKTRGQQVTLRCSSQSGHNTVSWYQQALGQGPQFIFQYYREEENGRGNFPPRFSGLQFPNYSSELNVNALELDDSALYLCASSLDRVYTEAFFGQGTRLTVV.

V usage is TRBV19 and J usage is TRBJ1-2; 9 positions match TRBD1. Germline CDR1 LNHDA, CDR2 SQIVND (reference sequence). Germline trimming cut 4 bases from V and 8 bases from J; bases unmatched to any gene: 5. The CDR3 is made up of 13 amino acids. The CDR3 protein is CASSTDRGSGYTF. CDR3 nucleotide sequence: TGTGCCAGTAGTACCGACAGGGGGAGCGGCTACACCTTC.

The chain links TRBV7-2 to TRBJ2-7; 7 bases fit TRBD1. The length of the CDR3 is 13 residues. The J segment lost 3 bases and the V segment lost 6 bases, leaving 5 bases of the junction unmatched. CDR1 SGHTA and CDR2 FQGNSA come from the germline V gene. This CDR3 reads CASRSGTVYEQYF. CDR3 DNA sequence: TGTGCCAGCAGATCCGGGACAGTCTACGAGCAGTACTTC.

V is TRBV3-1 (or the pseudogene TRBV3-2) and J is TRBJ2-2; TRBD2 is a possible D gene (5 bases). The germline V gene encodes CDR1 LGHDT and CDR2 YNNKEL (reference sequence). This CDR3 is 14 amino acids long. Trimming shortened V by 4 bases and J by 1 base, and 7 bases separated the two germline ends. The CDR3 loop reads CASSPRENTGELFF. CDR3 sequence (DNA): TGTGCCAGCAGCCCCCGGGAGAACACCGGGGAGCTGTTTTTT.

This clone was seen more than once but under ten times. V is TRBV28 and J is TRBJ2-7; 9 positions match TRBD1. Germline CDR1 MDHEN, CDR2 SYDVKM. Trimming removed 5 bases from V and 2 bases from J; junction bases left unmatched: 7. CDR3 length: 15 residues. The CDR3 DNA reads as TGTGCCAGCAGTGTAGCCGGGACAGGGACCTACGAGCAGTACTTC. It yields the protein CASSVAGTGTYEQYF.

The DNA of the CDR3 is TGTGCCAGCAGCCCGCCCGGACTTACCTTTGGGGAGCAGTACTTC. Its protein product is CASSPPGLTFGEQYF. The chain combines TRBV5-4 with TRBJ2-7; D is perhaps TRBD2 (5 bases). The CDR3 contains 15 residues. Germline V lookup: CDR1 SGHNT, CDR2 YYREEE (reference sequence). The germline V and J ends were trimmed by 4 bases and 7 bases, with 21 bases remaining between them.

The rearrangement joins TRBV7-9 to TRBJ1-1; possible D gene TRBD1, 5 bases. The V gene lost 6 bases and the J gene lost 4 bases, with 12 bases spanning the gap. The CDR3 loop spans 13 amino acids. Looked up from germline, CDR1 is SEHNR and CDR2 is FQNEAQ (reference sequence). Here the CDR3 DNA reads TGTGCCAGCAGGACAGAAGTGGGCACTGAAGCTTTCTTT. Its protein product is CASRTEVGTEAFF.